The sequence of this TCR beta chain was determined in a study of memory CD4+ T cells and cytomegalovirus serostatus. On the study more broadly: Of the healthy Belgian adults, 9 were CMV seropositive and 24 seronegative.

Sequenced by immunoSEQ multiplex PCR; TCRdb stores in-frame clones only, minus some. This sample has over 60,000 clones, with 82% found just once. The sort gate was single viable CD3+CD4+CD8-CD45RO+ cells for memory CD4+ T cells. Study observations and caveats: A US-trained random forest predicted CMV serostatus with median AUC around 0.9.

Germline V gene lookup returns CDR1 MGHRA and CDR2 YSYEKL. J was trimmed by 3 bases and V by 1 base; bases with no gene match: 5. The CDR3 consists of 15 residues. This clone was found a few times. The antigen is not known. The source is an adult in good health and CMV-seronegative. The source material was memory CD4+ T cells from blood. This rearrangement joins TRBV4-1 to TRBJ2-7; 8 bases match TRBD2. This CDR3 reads CASSQVHRGGYEQYF. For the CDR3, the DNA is TGCGCCAGCAGCCAAGTTCACCGGGGGGGCTACGAGCAGTACTTC.